These 10 T cell receptor beta chains were sequenced from one sample in a study of Graves' ophthalmopathy and Graves' hyperthyroidism. Beta-chain TCR CDR3 regions were amplified from RNA transcripts. First-round RT-PCR with HTBI primers preceded a second-round multiplex PCR. TCRdb ran MiXCR on the multiplex PCR reads and lists one entry per CDR3 protein. In the table there are 300,000 or so distinct CDR3 sequences, about 17% of which are singletons. Sequenced sample: peripheral blood. All receptors come from an adult man with Graves' ophthalmopathy.

This chain connects TRBV27 to TRBJ1-5; TRBD1 matches 9 bases. The trim removed 6 bases at V and 4 bases at J, leaving 10 bases unmatched. The CDR3 length is 16 residues. Per germline, CDR1 MNHEY and CDR2 SMNVEV (reference sequence). CDR3 in DNA: TGTGCCAGCAGAACCAATTTAGGGACAGGGAATCAGCCCCAGCATTTT. Encoded protein: CASRTNLGTGNQPQHF.

The chain recombines TRBV6-2 or TRBV6-3 with TRBJ2-5; D may be TRBD1 (6 bases). This CDR3 is 15 amino acids long. The germline CDR1 and CDR2 sequences are MNHEY and SVGEGT. Trimming stripped 2 bases from V and 6 bases from J, with 16 bases between. CDR3 nucleotide sequence: TGTGCCAGCAGTTACCTAGTATCCGGGACACAGACCCAGTACTTC. It encodes CASSYLVSGTQTQYF.

The sample holds one count of this clonotype. This sequence joins TRBV9 and TRBJ2-7; 11 nucleotides agree with TRBD2. This CDR3 spans 15 amino acids. V gave up 3 bases and J gave up 9 bases; unmatched junction bases: 11. The germline CDR1 and CDR2 sequences are SGDLS and YYNGEE. CDR3 sequence: CASSARELAGERQYF. Written as DNA, the CDR3 is TGTGCCAGCAGCGCTCGCGAACTAGCGGGAGAGAGGCAGTACTTC.

At least ten counts were recorded for this clonotype. This CDR3 is CASSPAGTVYGYTF. The CDR3 bases are TGTGCCAGCTCACCGGCCGGGACCGTTTATGGCTACACCTTC. The chain employs TRBV18 and TRBJ1-2; D possibly corresponds to TRBD1 (5 bases). V lost 3 bases to trimming and J lost 5 bases, with 13 bases between them. The CDR3 has 14 residues. Germline lookup yields CDR1 KGHSH and CDR2 LQKENI.

This clonotype turned up a few times. The chain carries TRBV18 and TRBJ1-1; no clear D gene. Trimming took off 2 bases at V and 0 bases at J, with 7 bases between the two ends. There are 14 residues in the CDR3. Germline V gives CDR1 KGHSH, CDR2 LQKENI. CDR3 DNA: TGTGCCAGCTCACCAGTCAGTTTGAACACTGAAGCTTTCTTT. Protein product: CASSPVSLNTEAFF. The entire variable domain, with the rest obtained from reference TRBV18 and TRBJ1-1, is as follows: NAGVMQNPRHLVRRRGQEARLRCSPMKGHSHVYWYRQLPEEGLKFMVYLQKENIIDESGMPKERFSAEFPKEGPSILRIQQVVRGDSAAYFCASSPVSLNTEAFFGQGTRLTVV.

The J gene is TRBJ2-3, the V gene TRBV27, with TRBD2 matching over 9 bases. CDR1 is MNHEY, CDR2 SMNVEV, per germline (reference sequence). This CDR3 spans 14 amino acids. The V and J ends lost 6 bases and 7 bases, in that order; junction bases with no gene match: 8. The chain's CDR3 is CASRGTSFVHTQYF. CDR3 nucleotides: TGTGCCAGCAGAGGGACTAGCTTCGTGCATACGCAGTATTTT.

This clonotype was recorded many times. The chain employs TRBV9 and TRBJ2-7, with 7 nucleotides matching TRBD1. Trimming at V came to 0 bases and at J to 3 bases, leaving 9 bases not matched to a gene. The germline CDR1 and CDR2 sequences are SGDLS and YYNGEE. This CDR3 is built from 16 residues. Here the CDR3 reads CASSVDGWGQLYEQYF. The CDR3 nucleotides are TGTGCCAGCAGCGTAGATGGATGGGGACAGCTCTACGAGCAGTACTTC.

This clonotype was counted ten times or more. V is TRBV5-1 and J is TRBJ1-2; a possible D gene is TRBD1 (6 bases). Trimming removed 1 base from V and 0 bases from J, with 10 bases in between. Per germline, CDR1 SGHRS and CDR2 YFSETQ. There are 15 residues in the CDR3. CDR3 protein: CASSLTGSSNYGYTF. The DNA of the CDR3 is TGCGCCAGCAGCTTGACAGGGTCCTCTAACTATGGCTACACCTTC.

This clonotype was recorded at least ten times. The rearrangement uses TRBV20-1 and TRBJ2-5; no firm D call. The CDR3 has 11 amino acids. Germline V gene data show CDR1 as DFQATT and CDR2 as SNEGSKA (reference sequence). The V end was cut by 3 bases, the J end by 3 bases, with 5 bases between. CDR3 in DNA: TGCAGTGCTAGCTCTAAAGAGACCCAGTACTTC. Its translation: CSASSKETQYF.

This clonotype was seen repeatedly, ten times or more. The chain has TRBV12-3 or TRBV12-4 and TRBJ2-5; the match to TRBD1 covers 9 bases. V lost 5 bases, J lost 4 bases, and 8 bases stayed unmatched. The CDR3 consists of 15 residues. This CDR3 reads CASSVTGTGPETQYF. The CDR3 nucleotides read TGTGCCAGCAGTGTTACCGGGACAGGGCCAGAGACCCAGTACTTC.